The clone carrying this TCR beta chain was seen a few times. Those enrolled in Seattle joined during active infection and were followed longitudinally afterward. V was clipped by 1 base and J by 5 bases; unmatched bases: 11. The CDR3 spans 17 residues. The germline V gene has CDR1 SGHVS and CDR2 FQNEAQ. This sample is drawn from a study of blood T cell repertoires in COVID-19. Looking at the study overall: T cells, B-cell-depleted T cells, or PBMCs provided the cDNA or gDNA that served as material.

As originally analysed: The assay estimated nucleated cells by amplifying reference gene primers. Sequenced by immunoSEQ multiplex PCR; TCRdb stores in-frame clones only, minus some. V and J calls and clone size are those listed in that table; D and trimming were worked out from the DNA. The sample gives roughly 160,000 clones, 75% to 85% of which show up once; approximately 7.7% is in the top ten. The chain is built from TRBV7-8 and TRBJ2-1; 7 bases are shared with TRBD2. Sequenced: peripheral blood. The clonotype originates from a woman in her fifties or sixties with COVID-19, enrolled during active disease. For the CDR3, the DNA is TGTGCCAGCAGCTTAGTCCGCAGGACTAGGAGAGACAATGAGCAGTTCTTC. This codes for CASSLVRRTRRDNEQFF.